This is a list of T cell receptor beta chains from one sample in a study of regulatory T cells in long-lasting Graves disease. Via MiXCR, TCRdb re-called the multiplex PCR reads, giving one row per CDR3 protein. The data show about 560,000 distinct CDR3 sequences, with more than 15% seen just once and more than 10% held by the top ten. Separately, the same data were catalogued under a study of T cells in Graves' hyperthyroidism and ophthalmopathy.

This material consisted of peripheral blood mononuclear cells (PBMCs), taken at new diagnosis, from a patient treated with antithyroid drugs. The receptors were gathered from a man between 18 and 35 years old with Graves disease. Both conserved end residues are part of each CDR3. The D gene is left open where the match is weak. A row's size may be missing; if present it is once, few, many or a size class.

v_call	d_call	j_call	clone_size	cdr3_nt	cdr3_aa
TRBV18	NA	TRBJ1-1	many	TGTGCCAGCTCACCAGGCAGGGAAGAAGCTTTCTTT	CASSPGREEAFF
TRBV2	TRBD2	TRBJ2-1	many	TGTGCCAGCAGTCGCCTAGCGGAGATCTACAATGAGCAGTTCTTC	CASSRLAEIYNEQFF
TRBV6-1	NA	TRBJ2-1	NA	TGTGCCAGCACCCCGGACAGAGCGCGCGATGAGCAGTTCTTC	CASTPDRARDEQFF
TRBV20-1	NA	TRBJ1-1	NA	TGCAGTGCTAGAGTCAGGCTCATGAACACTGAAGCTTTCTTT	CSARVRLMNTEAFF
TRBV30	TRBD2	TRBJ2-3	many	TGTGCCTGGGCTAGCGGGAGCGGTGCAGATACGCAGTATTTT	CAWASGSGADTQYF
TRBV3-1	NA	TRBJ1-5	NA	TGTGCCAGCAGCCAACGGGGCGCAGAGGGGGCCCAGCATTTT	CASSQRGAEGAQHF
TRBV10-1	NA	TRBJ1-1	few	TGCGCCAGCAGTACGGACCTAGGCACTGAAGCTTTCTTT	CASSTDLGTEAFF
TRBV30	TRBD1	TRBJ2-2	NA	TGTGCCTGGAGTGCAAACAGGGGGCTGACCACCGGGGAGCTGTTTTTT	CAWSANRGLTTGELFF
TRBV5-1	NA	TRBJ2-6	few	TGCGCCAGCAGCTTGAACAGGGCCTGGAGCTCTGGGGCCAACGTCCTGACTTTC	CASSLNRAWSSGANVLTF
TRBV20-1	TRBD2	TRBJ2-7	few	TGCAGTGCTAGGGGACTAGCGGGGCCCCCTACTTCCTACGAGCAGTACTTC	CSARGLAGPPTSYEQYF
TRBV28	TRBD1	TRBJ2-7	few	TGTGCCAGCAGTTTACTTCGACAGGGGGCGACCTACGAGCAGTACTTC	CASSLLRQGATYEQYF
TRBV20-1	TRBD2	TRBJ2-7	many	TGCAGTGCTTTAGCGGGGATCTACGAGCAGTACTTC	CSALAGIYEQYF
TRBV11-2	NA	TRBJ1-4	few	TGTGCCAGCAGCTTAAGGGGCCGAAGGGAAGGGGAAAAACTGTTTTTT	CASSLRGRREGEKLFF
TRBV18	NA	TRBJ2-7	many	TGTGCCAGCTCACCAGGTGTTAAGTACGAGCAGTACTTC	CASSPGVKYEQYF
TRBV29-1	TRBD1	TRBJ2-2	NA	TGCAGCGTTGATAAGGGGGCGGGCGGGGAGCTGTTTTTT	CSVDKGAGGELFF
TRBV3-1	TRBD2	TRBJ2-7	many	TGTGCCAGCAGCCAAGGGCTAGCGGGGATCTACGAGCAGTACTTC	CASSQGLAGIYEQYF
TRBV27	TRBD2	TRBJ2-1	few	TGTGCCAGCAGTTTGGTCGGGAGGGATCCCTACAATGAGCAGTTCTTC	CASSLVGRDPYNEQFF
TRBV12-3/TRBV12-4	TRBD1	TRBJ2-7	NA	TGTGCCAGCAGTGGAGGGACAGGCGTAACCTACGAGCAGTACTTC	CASSGGTGVTYEQYF
TRBV29-1	TRBD1	TRBJ1-2	NA	TGCAGCGTCGGACAGGGGGCGGGTGGCTACACCTTC	CSVGQGAGGYTF
TRBV7-9	TRBD1	TRBJ1-2	few	TGTGCCAGCAGCCGGGGGACAGGGGATGGCTACACCTTC	CASSRGTGDGYTF
TRBV30	NA	TRBJ2-2	many	TGTGCCTGGAGTGTACCCCTTACCGGGGAGCTGTTTTTT	CAWSVPLTGELFF
TRBV2	NA	TRBJ1-6	few	TGTGCCGGAGCAACAGAAAAAAATTCACCCCTCCACTTT	CAGATEKNSPLHF
TRBV9	TRBD2	TRBJ2-7	few	TGTGCCAGCAGCGTAGGCCCTAGCGGGAGGGCCCACTACGAGCAGTACTTC	CASSVGPSGRAHYEQYF
TRBV28	TRBD1	TRBJ1-5	many	TGTGCCAGCAGGTCCGGGACAGGGGGCAATCAGCCCCAGCATTTT	CASRSGTGGNQPQHF
TRBV5-4	NA	TRBJ1-1	few	TGTGCCAGCATAGAGCGACAGAGGGGGAACACTGAAGCTTTCTTT	CASIERQRGNTEAFF
TRBV27	NA	TRBJ2-1	many	TGTGCCAGCAGTTTACGGGACACCCCCTACAATGAGCAGTTCTTC	CASSLRDTPYNEQFF
TRBV7-6	TRBD2	TRBJ2-3	many	TGTGCCAGCAGCTTGATTAGCGGGAGTGTGACAGATACGCAGTATTTT	CASSLISGSVTDTQYF
TRBV12-3/TRBV12-4	NA	TRBJ1-1	NA	TGTGCCAGCAGTTTCTCAATGTCACGGTGGACAGAGATGAACACTGAAGCTTTCTTT	CASSFSMSRWTEMNTEAFF
TRBV16	NA	TRBJ2-3	NA	TGTGCCAGCAGTCATCCGCTGAGGGACGGCACAGATACGCAGTATTTT	CASSHPLRDGTDTQYF
TRBV28	NA	TRBJ2-1	many	TGTGCCAGCCGGGTGACTAACTCCTACAATGAGCAGTTCTTC	CASRVTNSYNEQFF
TRBV30	TRBD1	TRBJ1-5	NA	TGTGCCTGGAGTAAGAGACAGGGAGATCAGCCCCAGCATTTT	CAWSKRQGDQPQHF
TRBV28	NA	TRBJ2-7	few	TGTGCCAGCAGTTCGTCAGGTTTGGCCGGCAGCTACGAGCAGTACTTC	CASSSSGLAGSYEQYF
TRBV11-2	NA	TRBJ2-7	NA	TGTGCCAGCAGCAGCTGGACAGCGAGTTTTGGTGAGCAGTACTTC	CASSSWTASFGEQYF
TRBV7-3	TRBD1	TRBJ1-4	NA	TGTGCCAGCAGCACTCCGGGACAGGGGGAGGAAAAACTGTTTTTT	CASSTPGQGEEKLFF
TRBV6-2/TRBV6-3	TRBD1	TRBJ2-7	NA	TGTGCCAGCAGGTCCTCGACAGGGCGGTACGAGCAGTACTTC	CASRSSTGRYEQYF
TRBV5-1	NA	TRBJ2-7	NA	TGCGCCAGCACCCTAGATGGGGGGGCAGGGAGAGAGCAGTACTTC	CASTLDGGAGREQYF
TRBV15	NA	TRBJ1-1	few	TGTGCCACCAGCAGAGATCGCAGGGGGAACACTGAAGCTTTCTTT	CATSRDRRGNTEAFF
TRBV6-1	NA	TRBJ1-2	few	TGTGCCAGCAGAAACACGGGGGGCGGCGTGAACTATGGCTACACCTTC	CASRNTGGGVNYGYTF
TRBV27	NA	TRBJ2-1	many	TGTGCCAGCAGTTTTGGACTCGCCAACCCATCGAACAATGAGCAGTTCTTC	CASSFGLANPSNNEQFF
TRBV20-1	NA	TRBJ1-5	NA	TGCAGTGCCAGACTGGGCAGGGGCAATCAGCCCCAGCATTTT	CSARLGRGNQPQHF
TRBV5-1	NA	TRBJ2-1	NA	TGCGCCAGGAGGCCCTACAATGAGCAGTTCTTC	CARRPYNEQFF